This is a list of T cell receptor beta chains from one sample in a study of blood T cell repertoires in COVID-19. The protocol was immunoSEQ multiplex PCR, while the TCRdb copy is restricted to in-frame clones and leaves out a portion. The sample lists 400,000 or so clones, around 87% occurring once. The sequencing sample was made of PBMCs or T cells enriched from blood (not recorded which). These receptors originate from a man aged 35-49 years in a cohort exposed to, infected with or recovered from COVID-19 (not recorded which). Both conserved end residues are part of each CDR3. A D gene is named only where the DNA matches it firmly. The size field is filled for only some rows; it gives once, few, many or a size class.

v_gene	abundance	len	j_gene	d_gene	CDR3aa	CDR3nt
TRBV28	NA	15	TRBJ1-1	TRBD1	CASVWGQGDYTEAFF	TGTGCCAGCGTATGGGGACAGGGGGACTACACTGAAGCTTTCTTT
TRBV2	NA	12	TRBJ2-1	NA	CASSENSYEQFF	TGTGCCAGCAGCGAAAACAGCTATGAGCAGTTCTTC
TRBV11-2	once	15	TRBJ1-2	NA	CASSLDRLDIYGYTF	TGTGCCAGCAGCTTAGATCGTTTAGATATCTATGGCTACACCTTC
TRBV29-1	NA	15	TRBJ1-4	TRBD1	CSVEDPGQGNEKLFF	TGCAGCGTTGAAGATCCGGGACAGGGGAACGAAAAACTGTTTTTT
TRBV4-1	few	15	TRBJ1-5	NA	CASSPRDNGNQPQHF	TGCGCCAGCAGCCCCCGGGACAATGGGAATCAGCCCCAGCATTTT
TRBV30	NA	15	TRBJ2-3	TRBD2	CAWKLVGRSTDTQYF	TGTGCCTGGAAACTGGTCGGGAGGAGCACAGATACGCAGTATTTT
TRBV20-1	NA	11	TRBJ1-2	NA	CSAAFNYGYTF	TGCAGTGCAGCTTTTAACTATGGCTACACCTTC
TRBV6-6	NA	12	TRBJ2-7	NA	CASSSNVREQYF	TGTGCCAGCAGTTCCAATGTCCGGGAGCAGTACTTC
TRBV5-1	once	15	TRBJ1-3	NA	CASSATGKEGNTIYF	TGCGCCAGCAGCGCTACAGGAAAGGAGGGAAACACCATATATTTT
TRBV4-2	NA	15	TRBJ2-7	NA	CASSQEDSSNYEQYF	TGTGCCAGCAGCCAAGAGGACAGCTCCAACTACGAGCAGTACTTC
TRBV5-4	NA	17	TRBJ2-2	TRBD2	CATPKVAGGANTGELFF	TGTGCCACCCCTAAGGTGGCGGGAGGGGCGAACACCGGGGAGCTGTTTTTT
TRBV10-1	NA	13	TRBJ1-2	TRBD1	CATTGTGDYGYTF	TGCGCCACCACCGGGACAGGGGATTATGGCTACACCTTC
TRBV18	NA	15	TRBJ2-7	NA	CASSPFGDSSYEQYF	TGTGCCAGCTCACCATTCGGCGACTCCTCCTACGAGCAGTACTTC
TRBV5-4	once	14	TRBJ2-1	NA	CASSLVAARNEQFF	TGTGCCAGCAGCTTGGTAGCAGCTAGGAATGAGCAGTTCTTC
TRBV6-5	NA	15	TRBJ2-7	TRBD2	CASSLYTGGNYEQYF	TGTGCCAGCAGCTTATACACGGGGGGGAACTACGAGCAGTACTTC
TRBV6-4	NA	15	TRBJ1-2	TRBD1	CASSDPGQGAYGYTF	TGTGCCAGCAGCGATCCGGGACAGGGGGCATATGGCTACACCTTC
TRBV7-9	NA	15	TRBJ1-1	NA	CASSFVGTMLSEAFF	TGTGCCAGCAGCTTTGTCGGGACTATGCTGTCTGAAGCTTTCTTT
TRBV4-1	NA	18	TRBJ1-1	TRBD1	CASSQRQGEFWGNTEAFF	TGCGCCAGCAGCCAACGACAGGGGGAGTTTTGGGGAAACACTGAAGCTTTCTTT
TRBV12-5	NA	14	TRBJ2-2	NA	CASGLVTDTGELFF	TGTGCTAGTGGTTTAGTCACGGACACCGGGGAGCTGTTTTTT
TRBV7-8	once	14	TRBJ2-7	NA	CASSSTDIYYEQYF	TGTGCCAGCAGCTCTACAGACATCTACTACGAGCAGTACTTC
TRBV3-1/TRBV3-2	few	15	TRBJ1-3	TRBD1	CASSSRQGTGNTIYF	TGTGCCAGCAGCTCCCGACAGGGGACTGGAAACACCATATATTTT
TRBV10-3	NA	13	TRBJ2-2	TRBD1	CAISTGVSGELFF	TGTGCCATCAGTACAGGGGTGTCGGGGGAGCTGTTTTTT
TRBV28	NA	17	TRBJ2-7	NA	CASSPLRGGSSSYEQYF	TGTGCCAGCAGTCCACTAAGGGGGGGAAGTAGTTCCTACGAGCAGTACTTC
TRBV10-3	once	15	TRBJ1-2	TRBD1	CAISETGGSNYGYTF	TGTGCCATCAGTGAGACAGGGGGGAGTAACTATGGCTACACCTTC
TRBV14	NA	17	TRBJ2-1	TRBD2	CASSHWLAGGPYNEQFF	TGTGCCAGCAGCCACTGGCTCGCGGGAGGGCCGTACAATGAGCAGTTCTTC
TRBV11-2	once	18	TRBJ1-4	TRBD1	CASSLVPQQGAGDEKLFF	TGTGCCAGCAGCTTAGTTCCCCAACAGGGGGCTGGGGATGAAAAACTGTTTTTT
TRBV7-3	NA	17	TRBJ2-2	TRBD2	CASSSAGASGSAGELFF	TGTGCCAGCAGCTCCGCCGGCGCTAGCGGGAGTGCCGGGGAGCTGTTTTTT
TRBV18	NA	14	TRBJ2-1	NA	CASSPPNRVDEQFF	TGTGCCAGCTCACCACCGAACAGGGTGGATGAGCAGTTCTTC
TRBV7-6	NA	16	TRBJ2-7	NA	CASSLGAQVSGYEQYF	TGTGCCAGCAGCTTAGGGGCACAGGTCAGTGGTTACGAGCAGTACTTC
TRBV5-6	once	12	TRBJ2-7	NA	CASSRGAYEQYF	TGTGCCAGCAGCCGCGGAGCCTACGAGCAGTACTTC
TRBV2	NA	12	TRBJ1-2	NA	CASAGQRHGYTF	TGTGCCAGCGCCGGACAGAGGCATGGCTACACCTTC
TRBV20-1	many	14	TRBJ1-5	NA	CSASQVQGNQPQHF	TGCAGTGCAAGTCAGGTTCAGGGCAATCAGCCCCAGCATTTT
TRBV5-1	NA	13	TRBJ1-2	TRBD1	CASSFGQGGGYTF	TGCGCCAGCAGCTTCGGCCAGGGGGGAGGCTACACCTTC
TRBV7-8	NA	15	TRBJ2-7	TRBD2	CASSLGSSGKYEQYF	TGTGCCAGCAGCTTAGGCTCTAGCGGGAAATACGAGCAGTACTTC
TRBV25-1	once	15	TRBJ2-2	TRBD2	CASTKTSGRAGELFF	TGTGCCAGCACCAAAACTAGCGGGAGGGCGGGGGAGCTGTTTTTT